This T cell receptor (beta chain) was recorded in a study of T cells in Graves' hyperthyroidism and ophthalmopathy. This clonotype is a singleton in its sample. The V and J ends lost 4 bases and 5 bases respectively, with 14 bases between them. The CDR3 totals 13 residues. Germline CDR1 and CDR2: SQVTM and ANQGSEA. RNA transcripts gave rise to amplified TCR beta CDR3 regions. In the first-round RT-PCR of the TCR CDR3, the HTBI primer set was used. One entry per CDR3 protein, called by TCRdb with MiXCR from the multiplex PCR reads. This table holds 750,000 to 950,000 distinct CDR3 sequences, 38% found once. Hyperthyroidism patients were newly diagnosed, had disease duration under 2 months, and were aged 18 to 65 years. From more than 9.5 ml of fresh peripheral blood, PBMCs were isolated.

The TCR comes from a man aged 18 to 29 with Graves' hyperthyroidism. Source material: blood. The genes are TRBV29-1 and TRBJ1-1; TRBD1 might be the D (6 bases). The CDR3 protein is CSVGGGARTEAFF. The DNA of the CDR3 is TGCAGCGTTGGGGGGGGGGCGCGAACTGAAGCTTTCTTT.